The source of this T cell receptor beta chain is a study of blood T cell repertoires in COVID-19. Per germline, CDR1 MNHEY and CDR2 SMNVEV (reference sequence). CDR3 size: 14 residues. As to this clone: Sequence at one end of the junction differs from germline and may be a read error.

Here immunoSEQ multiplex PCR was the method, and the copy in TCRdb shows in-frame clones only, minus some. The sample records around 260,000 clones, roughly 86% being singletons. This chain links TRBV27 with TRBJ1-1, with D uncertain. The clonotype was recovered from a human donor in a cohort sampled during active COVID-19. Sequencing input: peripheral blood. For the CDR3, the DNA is TGTACCAGCAGTTTGGCGGACTGGAACACTGAAGCTTTCTTT. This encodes CTSSLADWNTEAFF.